The rows below give T cell receptor beta chains drawn from one sample of a study of T cells in localized non-small cell lung cancer. Profiling relied on immunoSEQ multiplex PCR, and the TCRdb table lists in-frame clones only, not all of them. This table has about 1,200 clones, approximately 35% appearing once. The sample was lung tumor tissue, taken before any cancer treatment. These receptors all come from a male donor at least 60 years old with stage II squamous cell lung carcinoma. Both conserved end residues are trimmed from each CDR3.

CDR3aa: ASTSRASGDYEQY; v_gene: TRBV9; j_gene: TRBJ2-7
CDR3aa: ASSEAGTSDNEQF; v_gene: TRBV2; j_gene: TRBJ2-1
CDR3aa: ASRTFTGTSGNNEQF; v_gene: TRBV6-8; j_gene: TRBJ2-1
CDR3aa: ASSLNGLAGTGELF; v_gene: TRBV11-3; j_gene: TRBJ2-2
CDR3aa: ASGEQANTGELF; v_gene: TRBV6-8; j_gene: TRBJ2-2
CDR3aa: ASSPRIVSSGGPRHEQY; v_gene: TRBV11-3; j_gene: TRBJ2-7
CDR3aa: ASSLRAGSYNEQF; v_gene: TRBV11-3; j_gene: TRBJ2-1
CDR3aa: ASSNPGEVIQPQH; v_gene: TRBV19; j_gene: TRBJ1-5
CDR3aa: ASTERYNTEAF; v_gene: TRBV19; j_gene: TRBJ1-1
CDR3aa: ASSYLPGDSSYEQY; v_gene: TRBV6-8; j_gene: TRBJ2-7
CDR3aa: ASSRLDGTSGDEQY; v_gene: TRBV18; j_gene: TRBJ2-7
CDR3aa: ASSQRGRSNQPQH; v_gene: TRBV23-1; j_gene: TRBJ1-5
CDR3aa: ASSRTLSGNTIY; v_gene: TRBV19; j_gene: TRBJ1-3
CDR3aa: ASSFPGQGSEKLF; v_gene: TRBV28; j_gene: TRBJ1-4
CDR3aa: ASGRTVNSGANVLT; v_gene: TRBV11-3; j_gene: TRBJ2-6
CDR3aa: ASSQGGAGQETQY; v_gene: TRBV7-6; j_gene: TRBJ2-5
CDR3aa: ASSIDLWRGRAGELF; v_gene: TRBV19; j_gene: TRBJ2-2
CDR3aa: ASSEARNTEAF; v_gene: TRBV2; j_gene: TRBJ1-1
CDR3aa: ASSFRGTQETQY; v_gene: TRBV11-3; j_gene: TRBJ2-5
CDR3aa: AWSQTRGTGELF; v_gene: TRBV30; j_gene: TRBJ2-2
CDR3aa: ASTAQGIGETQY; v_gene: TRBV19; j_gene: TRBJ2-5
CDR3aa: ASSLSGSSADTQY; v_gene: TRBV4-1; j_gene: TRBJ2-3
CDR3aa: ASSLGQTNTGELF; v_gene: TRBV19; j_gene: TRBJ2-2
CDR3aa: ASSLPQEEQY; v_gene: TRBV28; j_gene: TRBJ2-7
CDR3aa: ATTVGVRTNTEAF; v_gene: TRBV6-8; j_gene: TRBJ1-1